The rows below give T cell receptor beta chains drawn from one sample of a study of blood T cell repertoires in COVID-19. Profiling relied on immunoSEQ multiplex PCR, and the TCRdb table lists in-frame clones only, not all of them. The profile shows 55,000 to 75,000 clones, around 80% of them singletons. The specimen sequenced was peripheral blood. The receptor source for this set is a man older than 75 with acute or convalescent COVID-19. CDR3s include the opening cysteine and the closing phenylalanine or tryptophan.

>TRBV19
CASSTDSGNTIYF
>TRBV9
CASSVATGGDSYGYTF
>TRBV29-1
CSVVPSLEEVYEQYF
>TRBV2
CASSYTGTSGRATYEQYF
>TRBV7-9
CASSSAPAYEQYF
>TRBV29-1
CSVARGSSYEQYF
>TRBV7-8
CASSPEDRLTPPTQQYF
>TRBV29-1
CSVEGLKTRPAKEQYF
>TRBV27
CASSPSRGQGTYEQYF
>TRBV28
CASRSSGTVYGYTF
>TRBV11-2
CASSLGLAGLSVEQFF
>TRBV7-9
CASRLGTNEKLFF
>TRBV24-1
CATSDRTGPNQPQHF
>TRBV19
CASSMGRGSYNEQFF
>TRBV18
CASSPGTSGSTDTQYF
>TRBV9
CASSDGRSGRKKDTQYF
>TRBV2
CASRMDRANEKLFF
>TRBV9
CASSGGQGTQETQYF
>TRBV10-3
CAISPSGGRRTGNTIYF
>TRBV7-9
CASSSYGYTF
>TRBV5-6
CASSSLGATNEKLFF
>TRBV10-3
CAISESVFGTGTHEQYF
>TRBV2
CASRPDSLLGKFF
>TRBV5-1
CASSLLDRGNSPLHF
>TRBV10-3
CAISEGERTGDTEAFF